This section outlines one T cell receptor beta chain sequence together with its context. Its antigen is undetermined. This record comes from a study of OX40 agonist ivuxolimab in advanced cancers. About the study: Under the entry rules, prior anti-PD-1, anti-PD-L1 or anti-CTLA-4 therapy was allowed, and approximately 40% had some. Points from the study as a whole: Some nonresponders additionally presented with little normalized T-cell clonal expansion.

Only in-frame clones appear in the TCRdb table, and some are missing; sequencing was by immunoSEQ multiplex PCR. The table lists tens of thousands of clones, roughly 84% of them singletons. With 8 bases clipped from V and 2 bases from J, the junction kept 11 bases outside the gene matches. Per germline, CDR1 MNHNY and CDR2 SVGAGI (reference sequence). There are 15 residues in the CDR3. The sample here was CD4+ or CD8+ T cells sorted from blood, taken in a trial of the OX40 agonist ivuxolimab. The TCR sequence derives from an adult with an advanced solid tumor such as melanoma, head and neck, liver or kidney cancer. The rearrangement links TRBV6-6 to TRBJ2-5; 7 nucleotides align to TRBD2. CDR3: CASSTNPGGQETQYF. CDR3 sequence (DNA): TGTGCCAGCTCCACCAACCCGGGGGGTCAAGAGACCCAGTACTTC.